The entry below gives a single TCR beta chain sequence along with its context. Trimming took off 5 bases at V and 0 bases at J, with 19 bases between the two ends. Germline V gives CDR1 MNHEY, CDR2 SMNVEV (reference sequence). The CDR3 covers 17 residues. Combining a sample-barcoded 5' primer with a J-beta primer mix, a second PCR ran for 7 to 11 cycles. TCRdb re-derived calls from the 5' RACE reads in MiXCR, one entry per CDR3 protein. Among 850,000 to 1,000,000 distinct CDR3 sequences, about 44% were seen once, and the ten largest hold around 15%. The data derive from a study of blood T cells in healthy people across ages.

The TCR sequence derives from a man between 25 and 39 years old in good health. This sequence joins TRBV27 and TRBJ2-5, with D perhaps TRBD1 or TRBD2 (5 bases each). The sequenced sample was blood. CDR3 protein: CASSPREWQTDQETQYF. As DNA, the CDR3 is TGTGCCAGCAGTCCCCGGGAATGGCAGACAGACCAAGAGACCCAGTACTTC.